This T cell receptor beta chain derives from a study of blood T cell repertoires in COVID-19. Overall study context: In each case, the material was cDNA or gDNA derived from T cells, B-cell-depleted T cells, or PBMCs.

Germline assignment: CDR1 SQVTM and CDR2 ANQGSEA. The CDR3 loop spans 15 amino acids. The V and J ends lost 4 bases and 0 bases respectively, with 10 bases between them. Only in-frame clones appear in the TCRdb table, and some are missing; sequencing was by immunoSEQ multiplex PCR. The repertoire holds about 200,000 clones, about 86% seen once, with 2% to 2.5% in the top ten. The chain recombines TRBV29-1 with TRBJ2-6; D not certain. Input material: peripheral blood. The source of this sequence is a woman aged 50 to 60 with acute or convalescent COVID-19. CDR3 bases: TGCAGCGTTGTACTCCCAAGCTCTGGGGCCAACGTCCTGACTTTC. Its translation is CSVVLPSSGANVLTF.